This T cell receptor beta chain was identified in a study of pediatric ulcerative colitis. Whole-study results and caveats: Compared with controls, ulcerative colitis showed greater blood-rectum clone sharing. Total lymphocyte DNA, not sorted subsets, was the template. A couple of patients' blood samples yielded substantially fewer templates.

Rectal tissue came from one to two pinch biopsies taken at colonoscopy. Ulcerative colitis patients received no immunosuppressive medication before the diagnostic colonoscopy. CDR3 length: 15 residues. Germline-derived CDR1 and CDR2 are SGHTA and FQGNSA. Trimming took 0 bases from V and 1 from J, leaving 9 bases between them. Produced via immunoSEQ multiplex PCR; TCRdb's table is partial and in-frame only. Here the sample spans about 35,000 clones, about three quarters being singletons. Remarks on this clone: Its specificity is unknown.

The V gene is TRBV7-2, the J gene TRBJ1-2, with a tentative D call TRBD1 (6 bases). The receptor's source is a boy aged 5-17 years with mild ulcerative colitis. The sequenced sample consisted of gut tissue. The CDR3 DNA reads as TGTGCCAGCAGCTTAGCACAGGGAGTTAACTATGGCTACACCTTC. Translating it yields CASSLAQGVNYGYTF.